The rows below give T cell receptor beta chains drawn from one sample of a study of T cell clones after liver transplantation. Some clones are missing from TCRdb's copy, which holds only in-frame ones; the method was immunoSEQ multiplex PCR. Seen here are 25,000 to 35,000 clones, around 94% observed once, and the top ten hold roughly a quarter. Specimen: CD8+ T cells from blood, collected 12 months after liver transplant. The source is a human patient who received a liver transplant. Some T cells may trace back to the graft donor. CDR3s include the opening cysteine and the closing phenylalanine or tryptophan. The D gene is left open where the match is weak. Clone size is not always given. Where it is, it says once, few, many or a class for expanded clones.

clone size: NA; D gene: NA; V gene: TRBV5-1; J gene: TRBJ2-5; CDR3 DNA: TGCGCCAGCAGCTTGTACCAAGAGACCCAGTACTTC; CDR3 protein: CASSLYQETQYF
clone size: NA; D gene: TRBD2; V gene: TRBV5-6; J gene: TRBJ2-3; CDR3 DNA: TGTGCCAGCAGCTTGGAACTAGCGGGAGGGGCCCTCGGCACAGATACGCAGTATTTT; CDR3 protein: CASSLELAGGALGTDTQYF
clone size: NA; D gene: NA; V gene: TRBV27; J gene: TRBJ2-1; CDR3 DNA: TGTGCCAGCAGTTCTGCTTCGAGCTCCTACAATGAGCAGTTCTTC; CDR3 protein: CASSSASSSYNEQFF
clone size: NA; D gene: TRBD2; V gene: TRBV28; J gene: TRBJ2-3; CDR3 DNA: TGTGCCAGCAGTTACGGACTAGCGGGAGGGCCGAGTGATACGCAGTATTTT; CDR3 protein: CASSYGLAGGPSDTQYF
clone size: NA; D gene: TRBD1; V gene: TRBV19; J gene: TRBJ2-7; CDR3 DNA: TGTGCCAGTAGTCACCGGGACAGGGCGTCCTACGAGCAGTACTTC; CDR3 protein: CASSHRDRASYEQYF
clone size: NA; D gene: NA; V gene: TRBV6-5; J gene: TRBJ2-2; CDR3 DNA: TGTGCCAGCAGCTCTTGGGATGGGTACACCGGGGAGCTGTTTTTT; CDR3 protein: CASSSWDGYTGELFF
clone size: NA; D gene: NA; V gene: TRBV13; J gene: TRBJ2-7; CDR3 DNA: TGTGCCAGCAGCTTAGGCCTGTCTTTAGCCGGAGGCATCTACGAGCAGTACTTC; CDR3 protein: CASSLGLSLAGGIYEQYF
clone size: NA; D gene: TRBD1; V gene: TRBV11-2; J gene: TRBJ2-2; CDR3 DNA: TGTGCCAGCAGCTTAGATGCGCCAGGGACAGGCCTCACCGGGGAGCTGTTTTTT; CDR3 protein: CASSLDAPGTGLTGELFF
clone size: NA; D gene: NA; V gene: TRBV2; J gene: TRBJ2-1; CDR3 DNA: TGTGCCACGACTTCCGGGACTTGGAACAATGAGCAGTTCTTC; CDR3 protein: CATTSGTWNNEQFF
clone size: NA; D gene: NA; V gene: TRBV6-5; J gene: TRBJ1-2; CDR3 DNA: TGTGCCAGCAGTTCCCCCGGACACCGTAACTATGGCTACACCTTC; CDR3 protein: CASSSPGHRNYGYTF
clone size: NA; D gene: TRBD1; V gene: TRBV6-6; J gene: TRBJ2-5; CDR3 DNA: TGTGCCAGCAGTTACCCTGGACAGGTTGGAGAGACCCAGTACTTC; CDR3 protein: CASSYPGQVGETQYF
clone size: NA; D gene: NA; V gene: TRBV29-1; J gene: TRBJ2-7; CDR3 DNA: TGCAGCGTTGAGAGCGGTTTCTCCTACGAGCAGTACTTC; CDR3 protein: CSVESGFSYEQYF
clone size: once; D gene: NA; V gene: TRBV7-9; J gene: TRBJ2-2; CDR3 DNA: TGTGCCAGCAGCTTGGGACACGACTTCACCGGGGAGCTGTTTTTT; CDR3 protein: CASSLGHDFTGELFF
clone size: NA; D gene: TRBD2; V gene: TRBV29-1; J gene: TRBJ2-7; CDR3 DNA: TGCAGCGTCCTAGCGGGAGCTACCTACGAGCAGTACTTC; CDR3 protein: CSVLAGATYEQYF
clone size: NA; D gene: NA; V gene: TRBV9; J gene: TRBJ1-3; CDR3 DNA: TGTGCCAGCAGCGCATGGTCCGGGGGAAGAAACACCATATATTTT; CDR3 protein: CASSAWSGGRNTIYF
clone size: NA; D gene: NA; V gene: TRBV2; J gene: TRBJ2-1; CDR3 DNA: TGTGCCAGCAGCCCAAAAGCGGCCTTGGCGGGACCCCAACTCTACAATGAGCAGTTCTTC; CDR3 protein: CASSPKAALAGPQLYNEQFF
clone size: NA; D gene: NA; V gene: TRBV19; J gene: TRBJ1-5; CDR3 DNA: TGTGCCAGTAGTATAGACGGGACTTATAGCAATCAGCCCCAGCATTTT; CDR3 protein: CASSIDGTYSNQPQHF
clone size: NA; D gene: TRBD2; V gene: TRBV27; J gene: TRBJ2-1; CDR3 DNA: TGTGCCAGCCGGTACGGCCGAGCGGGGAACAATGAGCAGTTCTTC; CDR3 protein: CASRYGRAGNNEQFF
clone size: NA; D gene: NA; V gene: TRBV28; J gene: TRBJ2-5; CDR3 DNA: TGTGCCAGCACCCATAGTAGGCCAAGAGAGACCCAGTACTTC; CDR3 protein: CASTHSRPRETQYF
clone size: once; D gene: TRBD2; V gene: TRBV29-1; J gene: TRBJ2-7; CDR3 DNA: TGCAGCGTTGGTTACGGTAGCGGGATTTTCTACGAGCAGTACTTC; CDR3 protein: CSVGYGSGIFYEQYF
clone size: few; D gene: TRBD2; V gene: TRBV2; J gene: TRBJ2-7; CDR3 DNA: TGTGCCAGCAGAAGTGGACTAGCGGAAGCCTACGAGCAGTACTTC; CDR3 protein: CASRSGLAEAYEQYF
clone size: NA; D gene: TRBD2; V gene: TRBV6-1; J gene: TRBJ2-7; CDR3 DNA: TGTGCCAGCCACTATATAGCGGGAGTGGGGGACGAGCAGTACTTC; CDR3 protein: CASHYIAGVGDEQYF
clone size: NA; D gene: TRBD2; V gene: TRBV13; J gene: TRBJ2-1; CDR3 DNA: TGTGCCAGCAGCTTGGGGAGGGGTGCTTACAATGAGCAGTTCTTC; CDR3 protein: CASSLGRGAYNEQFF
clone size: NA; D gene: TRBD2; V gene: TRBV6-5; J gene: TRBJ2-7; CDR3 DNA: TGTGCCAGCAGTTACTCGACTAGCGGGAGTGCTGAGCAGTACTTC; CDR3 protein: CASSYSTSGSAEQYF
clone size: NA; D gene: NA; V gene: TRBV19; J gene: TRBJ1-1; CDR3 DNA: TGTGCCAGTAGTATAGACCTCGAACAGGGTCACACTGAAGCTTTCTTT; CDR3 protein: CASSIDLEQGHTEAFF
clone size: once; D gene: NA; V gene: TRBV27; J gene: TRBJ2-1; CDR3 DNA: TGTGCCAGCAGCCTTCTGGGGGCCTACAATGAGCAGTTCTTC; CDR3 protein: CASSLLGAYNEQFF
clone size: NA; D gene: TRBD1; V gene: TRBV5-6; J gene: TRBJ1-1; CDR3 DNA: TGTGCCAGCAGCGACGGGACAGCTGAAGCTTTCTTT; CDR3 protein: CASSDGTAEAFF
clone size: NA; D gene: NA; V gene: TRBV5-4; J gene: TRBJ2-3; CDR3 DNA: TGTGCCAGCAGCCCGGGACCAGCTGAACCCCCAGATACGCAGTATTTT; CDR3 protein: CASSPGPAEPPDTQYF
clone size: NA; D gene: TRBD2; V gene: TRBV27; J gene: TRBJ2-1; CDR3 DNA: TGTGCCAGCAGTTTACTAGCGGGAGAAATGAGTGAGCAGTTCTTC; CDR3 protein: CASSLLAGEMSEQFF
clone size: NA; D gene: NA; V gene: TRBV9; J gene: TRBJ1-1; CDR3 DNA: TGTGCCAGCAGCGCCTCGGGTCCAGGGGAAGCTTTCTTT; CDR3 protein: CASSASGPGEAFF
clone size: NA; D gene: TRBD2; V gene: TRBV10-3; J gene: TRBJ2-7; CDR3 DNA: TGTGCCATCAGTGCAGATAGCGGGGTAAGCTCCTACGAGCAGTACTTC; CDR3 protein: CAISADSGVSSYEQYF
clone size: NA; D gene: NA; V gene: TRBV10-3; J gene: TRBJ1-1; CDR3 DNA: TGTGCCATCAGTGAGAGTGGCAGGGTCCCCACTGAAGCTTTCTTT; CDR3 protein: CAISESGRVPTEAFF
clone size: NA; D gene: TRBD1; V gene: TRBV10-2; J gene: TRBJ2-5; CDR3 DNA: TGCGCCAGCAGTGAGTTAGGGGGCAGGGGTCGGGAAGAGACCCAGTACTTC; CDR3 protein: CASSELGGRGREETQYF
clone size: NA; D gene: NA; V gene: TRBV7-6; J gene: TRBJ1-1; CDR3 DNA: TGTGCCAGCAGCTTGACGCTCGGTCCGGGGCCGCTGAACACTGAAGCTTTCTTT; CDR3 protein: CASSLTLGPGPLNTEAFF
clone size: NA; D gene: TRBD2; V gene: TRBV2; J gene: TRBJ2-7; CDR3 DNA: TGTGCCAGCAGTGAAATCGCGGCGGGAGGACTCTACGAGCAGTACTTC; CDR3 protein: CASSEIAAGGLYEQYF
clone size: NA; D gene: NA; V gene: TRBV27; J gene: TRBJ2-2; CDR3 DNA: TGTGCCAGCCGCAGTATCAACACCGGGGAGCTGTTTTTT; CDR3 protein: CASRSINTGELFF
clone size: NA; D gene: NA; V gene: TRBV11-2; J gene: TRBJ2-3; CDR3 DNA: TGTGCCAGCAGCTTAGGGGGCAGTAACACAGATACGCAGTATTTT; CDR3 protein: CASSLGGSNTDTQYF
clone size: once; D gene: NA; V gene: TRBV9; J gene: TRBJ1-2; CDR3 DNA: TGTGCCAGCACTTTGGCCGAGAACTATGGCTACACCTTC; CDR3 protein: CASTLAENYGYTF
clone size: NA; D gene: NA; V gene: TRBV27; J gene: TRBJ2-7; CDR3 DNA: TGTGCCAGCAGTTCCGGGTATGGCTACGAGCAGTACTTC; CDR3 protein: CASSSGYGYEQYF
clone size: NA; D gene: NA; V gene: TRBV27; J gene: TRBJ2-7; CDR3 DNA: TGTGCCAGCAGTTACGGGAGTAGCTCCTACGAGCAGTACTTC; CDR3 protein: CASSYGSSSYEQYF
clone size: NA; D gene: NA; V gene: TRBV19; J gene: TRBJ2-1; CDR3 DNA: TGTGCCAGTCACCCTGGGCAGGAGCCCTACAATGAGCAGTTCTTC; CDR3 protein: CASHPGQEPYNEQFF
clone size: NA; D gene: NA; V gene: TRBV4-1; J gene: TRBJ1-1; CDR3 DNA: TGCGCCAGCAGCCCCGCCCTGAACACTGAAGCTTTCTTT; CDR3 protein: CASSPALNTEAFF
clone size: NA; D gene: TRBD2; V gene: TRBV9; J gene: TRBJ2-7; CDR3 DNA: TGTGCCAGCAGCCCCAAAGGGACTAGCGCGTACGAGCAGTACTTC; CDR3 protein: CASSPKGTSAYEQYF
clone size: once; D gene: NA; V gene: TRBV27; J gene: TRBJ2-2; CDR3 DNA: TGTGCCAGCAGAGGGCTCGGGACCGGGGAGCTGTTTTTT; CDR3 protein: CASRGLGTGELFF
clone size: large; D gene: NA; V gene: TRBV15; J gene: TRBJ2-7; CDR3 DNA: TGTGCCACCAGCAGGTTCGGTGGGGAAGAGCAGTACTTC; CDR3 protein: CATSRFGGEEQYF
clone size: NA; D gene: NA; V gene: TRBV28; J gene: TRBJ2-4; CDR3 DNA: TGTGCCAGCAGTTCGATACAGGGCGAAAACATTCAGTACTTC; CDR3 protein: CASSSIQGENIQYF
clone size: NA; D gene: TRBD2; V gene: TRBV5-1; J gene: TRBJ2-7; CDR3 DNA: TGCGCCAGCAGCTCGTTTAGCGGGAGCCACTACGAGCAGTACTTC; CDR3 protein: CASSSFSGSHYEQYF
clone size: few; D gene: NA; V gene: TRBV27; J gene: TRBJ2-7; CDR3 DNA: TGTGCCAGCAGTTCACGACAGGAGGGCTACGAGCAGTACTTC; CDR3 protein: CASSSRQEGYEQYF
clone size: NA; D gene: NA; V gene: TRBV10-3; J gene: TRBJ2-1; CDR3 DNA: TGTGCCATCAACAAGGAACTCTACAATGAGCAGTTCTTC; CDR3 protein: CAINKELYNEQFF
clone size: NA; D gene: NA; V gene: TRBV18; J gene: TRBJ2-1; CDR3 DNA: TGTGCCAGCTCACCACCGAAAGGGTTGATCTCCTACAATGAGCAGTTCTTC; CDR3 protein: CASSPPKGLISYNEQFF
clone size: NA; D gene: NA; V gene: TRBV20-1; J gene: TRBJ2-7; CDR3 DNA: TGCAGTGCTAGCGAAACCTACGAGCAGTACTTC; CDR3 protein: CSASETYEQYF
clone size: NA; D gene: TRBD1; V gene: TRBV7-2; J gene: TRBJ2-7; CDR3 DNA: TGTGCCAGCAGCTTAGGGACAGGGGTTCACGAGCAGTACTTC; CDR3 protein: CASSLGTGVHEQYF
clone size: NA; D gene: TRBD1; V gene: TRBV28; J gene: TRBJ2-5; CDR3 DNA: TGTGCCAGCAGTATGGGGACAGGGGGCTTTGGCTACCAAGAGACCCAGTACTTC; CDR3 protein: CASSMGTGGFGYQETQYF
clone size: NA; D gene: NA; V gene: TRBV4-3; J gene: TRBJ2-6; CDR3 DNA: TGCGCCAGCAGCCAAGAAACAGGATTTTTATCTGGGGCCAACGTCCTGACTTTC; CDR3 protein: CASSQETGFLSGANVLTF
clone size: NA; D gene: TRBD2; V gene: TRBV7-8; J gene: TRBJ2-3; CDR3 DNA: TGTGCCAGCAGCCCACGGGAGAATAGCGGGAGATTGGCAGATACGCAGTATTTT; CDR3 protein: CASSPRENSGRLADTQYF
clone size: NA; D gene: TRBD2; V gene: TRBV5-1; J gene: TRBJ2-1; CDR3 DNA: TGCGCCAGCAGCCCCGGGACTAGCGGTCTGGATGAGCAGTTCTTC; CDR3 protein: CASSPGTSGLDEQFF
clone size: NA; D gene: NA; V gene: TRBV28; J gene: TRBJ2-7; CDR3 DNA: TGTGCCAGCAGTTCCCCTTCTAGATGGAGCTACGAGCAGTACTTC; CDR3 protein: CASSSPSRWSYEQYF